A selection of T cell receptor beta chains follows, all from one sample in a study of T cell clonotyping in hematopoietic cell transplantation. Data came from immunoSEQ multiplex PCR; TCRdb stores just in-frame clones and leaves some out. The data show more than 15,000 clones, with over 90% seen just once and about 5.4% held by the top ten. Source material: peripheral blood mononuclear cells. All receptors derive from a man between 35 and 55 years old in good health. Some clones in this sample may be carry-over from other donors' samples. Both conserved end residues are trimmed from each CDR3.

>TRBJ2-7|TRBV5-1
ASSLGLPNGVEQY
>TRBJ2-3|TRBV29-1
SVDPQRDPTNTQY
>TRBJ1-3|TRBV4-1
ASSQIVEATSGNTIY
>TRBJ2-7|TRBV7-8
ASSLSPGRGVEEQY
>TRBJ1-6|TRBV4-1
ASSQAGQGGQSPLH
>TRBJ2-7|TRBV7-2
ASSPTSGGSSYEQY
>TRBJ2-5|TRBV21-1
ASSNRVELETQY
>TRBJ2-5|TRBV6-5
ASRGGGAQY
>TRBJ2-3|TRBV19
ASGSSGDTDTQY
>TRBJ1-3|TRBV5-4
ASSERTSGNTIY
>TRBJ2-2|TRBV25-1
ASSATGDAGELF
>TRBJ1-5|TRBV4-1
ASSGPGTGWDQPQH
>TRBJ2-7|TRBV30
AWSPSLPYEQY
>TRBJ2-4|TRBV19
ATTWGSKNIQY
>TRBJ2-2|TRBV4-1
ASSQDRLRVGELF
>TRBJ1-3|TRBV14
ASSQDLGQISGNTIY
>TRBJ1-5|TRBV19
ASSILDSNQPQH
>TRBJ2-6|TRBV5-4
ASSLGLHSGANVLT
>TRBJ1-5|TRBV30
AWSGTGPNQPQH
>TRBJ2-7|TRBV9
ASSVGSGKGEQY
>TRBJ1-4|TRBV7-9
ASSPKEGGVYEKLF
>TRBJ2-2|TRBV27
ASREGVRDTGELF
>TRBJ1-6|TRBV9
ASSPPSYNSPLH
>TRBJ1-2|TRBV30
AWSGGLGYT
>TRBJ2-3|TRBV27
ASSIGTSGTYGTQY
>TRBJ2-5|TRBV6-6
ASSPRKIQETQY
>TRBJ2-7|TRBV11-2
ASSLDHEQY
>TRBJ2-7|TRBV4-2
ASSQDQASGSYEQY
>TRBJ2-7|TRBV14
ASSQGTAVNEQY
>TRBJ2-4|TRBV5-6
ASSGNQDRVAKNIQY
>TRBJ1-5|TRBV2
ASSVYRVVGLNQPQH
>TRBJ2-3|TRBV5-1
ASSPLGGAYTDTQY
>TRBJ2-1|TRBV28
ASSTGTMWF
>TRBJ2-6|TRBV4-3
ASSQGASGANVLT
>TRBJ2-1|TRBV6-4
ASSAGTSGGNEQF
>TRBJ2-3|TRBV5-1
ASSLAGGVQDTQY
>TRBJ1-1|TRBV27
ASSPRGAMNTEAF
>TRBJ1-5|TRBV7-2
ASSPRGAQPQH
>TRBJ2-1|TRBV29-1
SASGGINNEQF
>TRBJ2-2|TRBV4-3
ASSQDDRNTGELF
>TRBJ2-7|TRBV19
ASTLAGGSTYEQY
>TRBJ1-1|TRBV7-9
ASSVQGNTEAF
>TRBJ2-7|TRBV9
ASSDQREGTYEQY
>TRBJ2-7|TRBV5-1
ASSLTSGYEQY
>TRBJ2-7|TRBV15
ATSSLKTGGTYEQY
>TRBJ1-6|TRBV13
ASSFNRGKSSYNSPLH
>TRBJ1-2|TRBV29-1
SAERGNYGYT